Below, one T cell receptor (beta chain) is given with its context. The sample is drawn from a study of technical replicates of blood from a few donors. Germline V CDR1 and CDR2: MNHNS, SASEGT. V lost 1 base to trimming and J lost 5 bases, with 17 bases between them. The CDR3 has 16 residues. Clones were sequenced by immunoSEQ multiplex PCR, and TCRdb holds only the in-frame ones, with some missing. The data contain tens of thousands of clones, 90% to 95% of them singletons. The chain is built from TRBV6-1 and TRBJ1-2, with a weak D call TRBD1 (6 bases). The sample taken for sequencing was T cells isolated from PBMCs. The origin of this receptor is a human donor in good health. CDR3 amino acids: CASSEVYGGRGYGYTF. The DNA for the CDR3 is TGTGCCAGCAGTGAAGTCTACGGGGGGCGAGGGTATGGCTACACCTTC.